This T cell receptor beta chain was recovered during a study of blood T cell repertoires in COVID-19. How the authors handled the data: How many nucleated cells were present was estimated from reference gene primer amplification. The data were produced by immunoSEQ multiplex PCR, yet TCRdb's version contains in-frame clones alone and is incomplete. Clone size and V and J calls were adopted from that table, with D and trimming inferred from the DNA. The sample holds about 520,000 clones; roughly 88% are singletons and the top ten take approximately 3%. V lost 0 bases to trimming and J lost 0 bases; unmatched junction nucleotides: 4. Looked up from germline, CDR1 is LGHNA and CDR2 is YSLEER. This CDR3 contains 17 residues.

This rearrangement joins TRBV4-3 to TRBJ2-5, with TRBD2 matching 10 bases. Sequencing was carried out using peripheral blood. This TCR was recovered from a human donor in a cohort sampled during active COVID-19. The CDR3 spells CASSQDLLAGYQETQYF. CDR3 DNA: TGCGCCAGCAGCCAAGATCTACTAGCGGGGTACCAAGAGACCCAGTACTTC.